This T cell receptor beta chain emerged from a study of post-analysis software for immune sequencing data. Overall study: Patients had relapsing-remitting, secondary progressive or progressive-relapsing multiple sclerosis; some lacked subtype.

General study findings and limits: A significant reduction in normalized Chao1 diversity was observed in multiple sclerosis patients versus controls. Same-batch preparations were strongly co-clustered by F measure. Four or five TRBV segments were more frequent in patients than controls; TRBV5-6, TRBV5-1 and TRBV20-1 belonged to this group.

Every TCR beta cDNA library bore unique molecular identifiers. Input of about 1 to 11 million T cells yielded roughly 530,000 cDNA molecules. TCRdb processed the PCR reads anew with MiXCR; each CDR3 protein has one entry. The sample has about 150,000 distinct CDR3 sequences, around 30% seen once; the top ten hold roughly 1.6%. Many counts were recorded for this clonotype. The target antigen is unknown. V lost 4 bases and J lost 8, with 17 bases in between. Germline CDR1 SQVTM, CDR2 ANQGSEA. There are 13 residues in the CDR3. Sequenced: blood. The chain joins TRBV29-1 to TRBJ1-2; maybe TRBD1 (5 bases). This clonotype was sampled from a girl aged 5 to 17 with multiple sclerosis. The CDR3 region has the DNA TGCAGCGTTGGGGAGGGGACTCTAGGAGGCTACACCTTC. Protein: CSVGEGTLGGYTF.